A selection of T cell receptor beta chains follows, all from one sample in a study of control samples from healthy donors and cancer patients. TCRdb's copy holds only in-frame clones and misses some; the assay was immunoSEQ multiplex PCR. The sample lists roughly 120,000 clones; approximately 90% were seen once. Sequences were obtained from blood. The receptors stem from a man aged 50-59 years in good health. The conserved cysteine and the conserved F or W are not part of the CDR3 here.

J gene,V gene,CDR3 protein
TRBJ1-1,TRBV6-1,ASSEFGRRTNTEAF
TRBJ2-5,TRBV6-6,ASSYGSGTQY
TRBJ2-3,TRBV28,ASNFLGGGQVSDTQY
TRBJ2-7,TRBV5-6,ASSFGQSYEQY
TRBJ2-2,TRBV5-1,ASSLDPGELF
TRBJ2-5,TRBV3-1/TRBV3-2,ASSVAGQETQY
TRBJ2-1,TRBV6-5,ASSYTSGGATEQF
TRBJ2-1,TRBV3-1/TRBV3-2,ASSQVVMGNNEQF
TRBJ2-3,TRBV10-3,ATRTSTDTQY
TRBJ2-1,TRBV7-9,ASSLGLAGNEQF
TRBJ1-5,TRBV27,ASSWDRNQPQH
TRBJ2-1,TRBV4-1,ASSQTTGPHNEQF
TRBJ1-4,TRBV24-1,ATSDAQNNEKLF
TRBJ1-6,TRBV3-1/TRBV3-2,ASSAGTPPLH
TRBJ2-7,TRBV5-1,ASSSQTSPGLYEQY
TRBJ2-7,TRBV28,ASSFKWDRDYEQY
TRBJ2-3,TRBV7-3,ASSSGTAGRDTQY
TRBJ1-3,TRBV6-5,ASRRDLDYTIY
TRBJ1-1,TRBV30,AWSDRSVEAAF
TRBJ1-6,TRBV23-1,ASFQRDTDNSPLH
TRBJ1-2,TRBV9,ASSVSVNYGYT
TRBJ2-5,TRBV24-1,ATSDPGHKGETQY
TRBJ2-1,TRBV7-2,ASSLSGASYNEQF
TRBJ1-6,TRBV15,ATSRVRGRFSPLH
TRBJ2-5,TRBV5-4,ASSKLETQY
TRBJ2-5,TRBV10-1,ASSEGRTRRETQY
TRBJ2-1,TRBV5-1,ASSLATGGGGANYNEQF
TRBJ2-2,TRBV28,ASSRLKVSSGELF
TRBJ1-5,TRBV19,ASSLGPGTGGLRPQH
TRBJ2-7,TRBV30,AWSVQAGTYEQY